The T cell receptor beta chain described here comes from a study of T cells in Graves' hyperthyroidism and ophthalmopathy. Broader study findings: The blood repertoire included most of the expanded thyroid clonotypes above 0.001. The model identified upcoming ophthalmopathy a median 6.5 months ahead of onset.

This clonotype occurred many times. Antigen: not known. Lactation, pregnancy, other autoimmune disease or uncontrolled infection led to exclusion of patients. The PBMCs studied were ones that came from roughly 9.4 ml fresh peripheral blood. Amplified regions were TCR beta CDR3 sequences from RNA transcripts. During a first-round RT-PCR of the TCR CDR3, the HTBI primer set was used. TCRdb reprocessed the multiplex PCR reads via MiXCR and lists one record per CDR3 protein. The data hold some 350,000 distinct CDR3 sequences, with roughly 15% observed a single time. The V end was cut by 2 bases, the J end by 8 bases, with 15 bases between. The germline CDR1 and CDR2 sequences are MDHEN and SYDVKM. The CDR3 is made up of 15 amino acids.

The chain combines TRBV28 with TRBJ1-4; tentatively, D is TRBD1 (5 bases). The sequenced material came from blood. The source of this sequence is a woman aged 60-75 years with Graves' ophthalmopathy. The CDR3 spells CASSLIPSWDEKLFF. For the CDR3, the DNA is TGTGCCAGCAGTTTAATCCCCAGTTGGGACGAAAAACTGTTTTTT.